The subject of this entry is one TCR beta chain. Its target is not known. This record comes from a study of resident and recirculating memory T cells in vitiligo. Study information: Samples were epidermis from two lesional and two nonlesional sites, plus PBMCs. Genomic DNA was extracted from whole homogenized samples, with no cell sorting.

Study findings and constraints: TCR sequences were not conserved across biopsy sites or patients.

The germline V gene has CDR1 SGHNT and CDR2 YYREEE (reference sequence). The CDR3 consists of 14 residues. Trimming shortened V by 1 base and J by 7 bases, and 15 bases separated the two germline ends. TCRdb's table, derived via immunoSEQ multiplex PCR, lists solely in-frame clones and lacks some. The sample lists roughly 80,000 clones; about 91% were seen once. Confetti depigmentation, marking active vitiligo, was absent in these patients. Sequencing input: blood. The receptor's source is a male donor with vitiligo. This sequence joins TRBV5-4 and TRBJ2-7; tentative D call: TRBD2 (5 bases). The CDR3 DNA reads as TGTGCCAGCAGCTTGTTTACGGGAACGAGTGAGCAGTACTTC. Translating gives CASSLFTGTSEQYF.